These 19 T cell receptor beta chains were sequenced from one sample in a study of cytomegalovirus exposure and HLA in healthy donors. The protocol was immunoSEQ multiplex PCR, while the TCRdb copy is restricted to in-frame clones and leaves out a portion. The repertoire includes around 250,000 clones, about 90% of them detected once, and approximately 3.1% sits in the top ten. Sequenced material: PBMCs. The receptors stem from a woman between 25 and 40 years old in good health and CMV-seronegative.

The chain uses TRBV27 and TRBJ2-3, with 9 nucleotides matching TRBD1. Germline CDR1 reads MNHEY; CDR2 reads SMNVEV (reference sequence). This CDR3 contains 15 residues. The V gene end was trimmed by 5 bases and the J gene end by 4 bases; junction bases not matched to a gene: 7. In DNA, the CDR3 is TGTGCCAGCAGTCTACAGGGGGCGCGGGCAGATACGCAGTATTTT. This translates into CASSLQGARADTQYF.

The CDR3 coding sequence is TGTGCCAGCAGTACGAACTCCTACGAGCAGTACTTC. Amino acid sequence: CASSTNSYEQYF. The rearrangement joins TRBV27 to TRBJ2-7; D gene uncertain. V was shortened by 5 bases and J by 0 bases, with 5 bases between the two germline ends. This CDR3 contains 12 residues. Per the germline V gene, CDR1 is MNHEY and CDR2 is SMNVEV (reference sequence).

CDR3 in DNA: TGTGCCAGCATGTTGGGGGCCGCAGAGACCCAGTACTTC. Translating gives CASMLGAAETQYF. The rearrangement links TRBV2 to TRBJ2-5, with D perhaps TRBD1 (6 bases). V gave up 7 bases and J gave up 4 bases, with 13 bases separating them. CDR3 size: 13 residues. The V gene's germline CDR1 is SNHLY and CDR2 FYNNEI.

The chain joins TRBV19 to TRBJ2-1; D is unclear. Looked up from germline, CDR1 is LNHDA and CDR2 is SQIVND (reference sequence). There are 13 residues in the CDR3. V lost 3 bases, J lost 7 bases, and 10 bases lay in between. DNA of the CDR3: TGTGCCAGTAGTATGGGAAGGGCGAATGAGCAGTTCTTC. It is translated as CASSMGRANEQFF.

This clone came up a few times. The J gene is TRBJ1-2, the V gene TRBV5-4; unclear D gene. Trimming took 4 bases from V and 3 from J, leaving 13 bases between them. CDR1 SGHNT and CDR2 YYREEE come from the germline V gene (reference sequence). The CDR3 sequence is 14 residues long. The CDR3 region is CASSGEEDYYGYTF. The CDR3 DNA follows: TGTGCCAGCAGCGGCGAGGAAGACTACTATGGCTACACCTTC.

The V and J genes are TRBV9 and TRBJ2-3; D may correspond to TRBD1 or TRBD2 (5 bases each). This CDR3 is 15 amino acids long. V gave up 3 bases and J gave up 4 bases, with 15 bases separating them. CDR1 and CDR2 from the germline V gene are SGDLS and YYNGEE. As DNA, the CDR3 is TGTGCCAGCAGCGCTACTACGGGGACGGCAGATACGCAGTATTTT. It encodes CASSATTGTADTQYF.

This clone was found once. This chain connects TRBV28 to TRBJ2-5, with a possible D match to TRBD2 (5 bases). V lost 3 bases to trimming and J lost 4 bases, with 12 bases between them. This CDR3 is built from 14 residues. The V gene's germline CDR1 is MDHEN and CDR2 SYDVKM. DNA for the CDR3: TGTGCCAGCAGTTTCCCAAGGGAGTTAGAGACCCAGTACTTC. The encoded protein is CASSFPRELETQYF.

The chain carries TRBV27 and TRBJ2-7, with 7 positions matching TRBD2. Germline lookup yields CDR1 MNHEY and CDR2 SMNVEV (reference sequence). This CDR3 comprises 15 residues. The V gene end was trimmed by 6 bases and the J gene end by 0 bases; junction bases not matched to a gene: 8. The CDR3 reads CASRLSGSPSYEQYF. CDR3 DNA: TGTGCCAGCAGACTTAGCGGGTCTCCCTCCTACGAGCAGTACTTC.

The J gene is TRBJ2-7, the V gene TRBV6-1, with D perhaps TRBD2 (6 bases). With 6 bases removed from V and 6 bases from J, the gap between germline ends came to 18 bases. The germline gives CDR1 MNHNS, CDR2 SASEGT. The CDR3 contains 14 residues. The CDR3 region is CASSETGTRLEQYF. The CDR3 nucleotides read TGTGCCAGCAGCGAAACCGGGACTCGGCTCGAGCAGTACTTC.

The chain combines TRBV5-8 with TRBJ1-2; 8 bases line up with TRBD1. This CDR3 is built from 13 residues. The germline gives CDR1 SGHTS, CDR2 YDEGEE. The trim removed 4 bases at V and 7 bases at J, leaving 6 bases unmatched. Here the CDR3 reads CASSSRGPGGYTF. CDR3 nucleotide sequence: TGTGCCAGCAGCAGCAGGGGGCCCGGTGGCTACACCTTC. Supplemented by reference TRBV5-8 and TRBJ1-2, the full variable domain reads EAGVTQSPTHLIKTRGQQATLRCSPISGHTSVYWYQQALGLGLQFLLWYDEGEERNRGNFPPRFSGRQFPNYSSELNVNALELEDSALYLCASSSRGPGGYTFGSGTRLTVV.

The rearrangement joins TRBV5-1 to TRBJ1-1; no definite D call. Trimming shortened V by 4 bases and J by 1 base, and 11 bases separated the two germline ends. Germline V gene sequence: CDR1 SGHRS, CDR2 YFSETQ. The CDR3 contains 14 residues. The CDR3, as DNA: TGCGCCAGCAGCGAAGGACCTTCGAACACTGAAGCTTTCTTT. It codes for CASSEGPSNTEAFF.

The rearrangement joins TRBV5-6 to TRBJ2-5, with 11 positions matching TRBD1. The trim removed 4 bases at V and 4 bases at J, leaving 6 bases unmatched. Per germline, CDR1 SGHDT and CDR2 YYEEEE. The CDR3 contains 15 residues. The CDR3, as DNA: TGTGCCAGCAGCCACGGACAGGGGGCTTCAGAGACCCAGTACTTC. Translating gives CASSHGQGASETQYF.

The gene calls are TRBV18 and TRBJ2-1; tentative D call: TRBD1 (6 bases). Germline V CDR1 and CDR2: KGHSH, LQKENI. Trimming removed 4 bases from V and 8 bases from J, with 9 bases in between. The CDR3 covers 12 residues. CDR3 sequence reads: CASSQQGDEQFF. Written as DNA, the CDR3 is TGTGCCAGCTCACAACAGGGAGATGAGCAGTTCTTC.

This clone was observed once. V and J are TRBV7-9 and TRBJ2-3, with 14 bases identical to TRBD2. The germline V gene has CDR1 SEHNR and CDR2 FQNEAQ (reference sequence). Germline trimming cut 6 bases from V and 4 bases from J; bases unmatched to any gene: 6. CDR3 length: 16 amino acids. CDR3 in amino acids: CASRGGLAGEADTQYF. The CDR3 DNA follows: TGTGCCAGCAGAGGGGGACTAGCGGGAGAGGCAGATACGCAGTATTTT.

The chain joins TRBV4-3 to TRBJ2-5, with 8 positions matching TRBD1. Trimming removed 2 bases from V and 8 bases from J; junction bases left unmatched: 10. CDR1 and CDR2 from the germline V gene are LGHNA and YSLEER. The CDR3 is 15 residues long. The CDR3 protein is CASSQSHGQGHTQYF. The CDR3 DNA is TGCGCCAGCAGCCAATCTCATGGACAGGGACACACCCAGTACTTC.

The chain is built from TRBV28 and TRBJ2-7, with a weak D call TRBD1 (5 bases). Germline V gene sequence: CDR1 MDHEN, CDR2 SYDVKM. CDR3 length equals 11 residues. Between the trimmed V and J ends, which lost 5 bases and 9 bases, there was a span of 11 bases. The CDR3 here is CASSSQGWQYF. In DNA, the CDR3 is TGTGCCAGCAGTAGTCAGGGTTGGCAGTACTTC.

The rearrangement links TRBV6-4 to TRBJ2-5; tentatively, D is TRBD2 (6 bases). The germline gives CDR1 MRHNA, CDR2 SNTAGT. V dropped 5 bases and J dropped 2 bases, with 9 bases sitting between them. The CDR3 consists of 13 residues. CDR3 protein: CASSREVQETQYF. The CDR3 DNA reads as TGTGCCAGCAGTAGGGAGGTACAAGAGACCCAGTACTTC.

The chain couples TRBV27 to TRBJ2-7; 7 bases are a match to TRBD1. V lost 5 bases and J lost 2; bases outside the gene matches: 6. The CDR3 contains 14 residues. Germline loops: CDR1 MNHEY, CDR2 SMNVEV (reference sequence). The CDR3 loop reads CASSLRDRPYEQYF. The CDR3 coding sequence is TGTGCCAGCAGTCTGAGGGACAGACCCTACGAGCAGTACTTC.

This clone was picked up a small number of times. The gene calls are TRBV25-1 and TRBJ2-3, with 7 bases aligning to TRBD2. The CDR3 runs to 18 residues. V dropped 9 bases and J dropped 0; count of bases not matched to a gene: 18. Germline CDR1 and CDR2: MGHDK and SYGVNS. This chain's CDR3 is CARDLAARVDSSTDTQYF. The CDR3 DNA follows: TGTGCCAGAGACCTAGCGGCCCGGGTCGATTCTAGCACAGATACGCAGTATTTT. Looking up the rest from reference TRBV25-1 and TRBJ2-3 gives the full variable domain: EADIYQTPRYLVIGTGKKITLECSQTMGHDKMYWYQQDPGMELHLIHYSYGVNSTEKGDLSSESTVSRIRTEHFPLTLESARPSHTSQYLCARDLAARVDSSTDTQYFGPGTRLTVL.